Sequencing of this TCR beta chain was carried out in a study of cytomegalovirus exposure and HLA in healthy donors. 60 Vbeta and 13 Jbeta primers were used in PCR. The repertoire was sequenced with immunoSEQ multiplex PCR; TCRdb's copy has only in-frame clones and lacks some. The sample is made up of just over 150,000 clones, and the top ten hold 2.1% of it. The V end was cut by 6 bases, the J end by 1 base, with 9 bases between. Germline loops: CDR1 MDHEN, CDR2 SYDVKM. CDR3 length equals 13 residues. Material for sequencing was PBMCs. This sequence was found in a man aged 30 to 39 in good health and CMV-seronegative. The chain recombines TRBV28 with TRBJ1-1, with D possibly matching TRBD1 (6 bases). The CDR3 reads CASRLQGNTEAFF. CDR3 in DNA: TGTGCCAGCAGACTACAGGGGAACACTGAAGCTTTCTTT.